The clone carrying this TCR beta chain was observed many times. The antigen is unknown. These data come from a study of T cells in Graves' hyperthyroidism and ophthalmopathy. TCR beta CDR3 regions were amplified from RNA. TCR CDR3 underwent first-round RT-PCR with the HTBI primer set. TCRdb used MiXCR to reprocess the multiplex PCR reads, holding one entry per CDR3 protein. The sample contains about 600,000 distinct CDR3 sequences, about a sixth of which appear only once. A Clinical Activity Score of at least 3, a NOSPECS grade of at least 4 and a duration under 3 months were recorded in the ophthalmopathy patients. Clinical symptoms, serum thyroxine and TRAb, thyroid ultrasound and orbital computed tomography were used for the diagnoses. Out of around 10 ml of fresh peripheral blood came the PBMCs. Study conclusions and caveats: Researchers found most expanded thyroid clonotypes above 0.001 in blood as well.

CDR1 and CDR2 (germline): DFQATT, SNEGSKA (reference sequence). Germline trimming cut 0 bases from V and 7 bases from J; bases unmatched to any gene: 9. The CDR3 is 15 residues long. The chain carries TRBV20-1 and TRBJ2-1; 7 nucleotides align to TRBD2. Sequencing input: blood. This sequence originates from a woman in her forties with Graves' ophthalmopathy. Here the CDR3 DNA reads TGCAGTGCTAGAGATCGGCGCGGGAGAAATAATGAGCAGTTCTTC. Amino acid sequence: CSARDRRGRNNEQFF.